These 28 T cell receptor beta chains came from one sample sequenced in a study of identifying expanded T cells in peripheral blood. Measured with immunoSEQ multiplex PCR; TCRdb has only the in-frame clones, and not every one. The profile shows around 100,000 clones, around 89% of them singletons. Sequencing input: blood. These receptors were obtained from a person between 18 and 75 years old in good health.

This chain links TRBV19 with TRBJ2-3; D uncertain. The CDR3 sequence is 14 residues long. Trimming pared 7 bases from V and 6 bases from J, leaving 17 bases between. CDR1 is LNHDA and CDR2 is SQIVND in the germline V gene (reference sequence). CDR3 sequence (DNA): TGTGCCAGTAAAGACGAGGCGCTGAGGGATACGCAGTATTTT. This sequence encodes CASKDEALRDTQYF. Together with reference TRBV19 and TRBJ2-3, the CDR3 gives the full variable domain: DGGITQSPKYLFRKEGQNVTLSCEQNLNHDAMYWYRQDPGQGLRLIYYSQIVNDFQKGDIAEGYSVSREKKESFPLTVTSAQKNPTAFYLCASKDEALRDTQYFGPGTRLTVL.

The chain links TRBV5-1 to TRBJ1-1, with D unresolved. This CDR3 region has 14 residues. Per the germline V gene, CDR1 is SGHRS and CDR2 is YFSETQ. V was clipped by 3 bases and J by 3 bases, with 12 bases between them. The CDR3 DNA follows: TGCGCCAGCAGCTCCATCGGGGTACACACTGAAGCTTTCTTT. This translates into CASSSIGVHTEAFF.

This clone was seen only once. The chain links TRBV4-3 to TRBJ1-3; D remains ambiguous. V shed 4 bases and J shed 4 bases, with 14 bases lying between them. The germline V gene encodes CDR1 LGHNA and CDR2 YSLEER. This CDR3 has 15 residues. The CDR3 DNA sequence: TGCGCCAGCAGCCCACAAAGGGAATCCGGAAACACCATATATTTT. Translated: CASSPQRESGNTIYF.

The chain carries TRBV6-5 and TRBJ1-4; D uncertain. Trimming removed 0 bases from V and 8 bases from J, with 13 bases in between. The CDR3 has 15 amino acids. CDR1 and CDR2 (germline): MNHEY, SVGAGI. CDR3: CASSYSSGRGEKLFF. The DNA of the CDR3 is TGTGCCAGCAGTTACTCGTCGGGGAGAGGGGAAAAACTGTTTTTT.

The chain uses TRBV5-1 and TRBJ1-4, with TRBD1 as a possible D gene (5 bases). The CDR3 runs to 15 residues. Deletions cut 1 base from V and 3 bases from J, with 10 bases between. CDR1 is SGHRS and CDR2 is YFSETQ in the germline V gene. In nucleotides, the CDR3 is TGCGCCAGCAGCTTGATCGGGGCAGCTAATGAAAAACTGTTTTTT. Translation: CASSLIGAANEKLFF. Variable domain in full (rest from reference TRBV5-1 and TRBJ1-4): KAGVTQTPRYLIKTRGQQVTLSCSPISGHRSVSWYQQTPGQGLQFLFEYFSETQRNKGNFPGRFSGRQFSNSRSEMNVSTLELGDSALYLCASSLIGAANEKLFFGSGTQLSVL.

The chain combines TRBV19 with TRBJ2-6; no firm D call. Trimming pared 4 bases from V and 0 bases from J, leaving 10 bases between. Looked up from germline, CDR1 is LNHDA and CDR2 is SQIVND (reference sequence). The length of the CDR3 is 16 residues. The CDR3 here is CASSTGFLSGANVLTF. DNA for the CDR3: TGTGCCAGTAGTACTGGATTTCTCTCTGGGGCCAACGTCCTGACTTTC.

V usage is TRBV18 and J usage is TRBJ2-3; D ambiguous. Germline CDR1 KGHSH, CDR2 LQKENI. The germline V and J ends were trimmed by 1 base and 5 bases, with 13 bases remaining between them. CDR3 size: 15 residues. The CDR3 DNA sequence: TGTGCCAGCTCACCACTACAAATAGATTTAGATACGCAGTATTTT. Encoded protein: CASSPLQIDLDTQYF.

The CDR3 DNA follows: TGTGCCACTGCCGAGGGGCGTGTATCCCTTCAAGAGACCCAGTACTTC. Amino acids: CATAEGRVSLQETQYF. V and J are TRBV10-3 and TRBJ2-5; D may match TRBD1 or TRBD2 (5 bases each). There are 16 residues in the CDR3. V gave up 10 bases and J gave up 2 bases, with 23 bases separating them. Germline V CDR1 and CDR2: ENHRY, SYGVKD.

This clone was counted between two and nine times. The gene calls are TRBV7-9 and TRBJ1-6; D is uncertain. The CDR3 covers 13 residues. Germline CDR1 reads SEHNR; CDR2 reads FQNEAQ (reference sequence). Between the trimmed V and J ends, which lost 0 bases and 7 bases, there was a span of 4 bases. This CDR3 reads CASSLAENSPLHF. The CDR3 DNA follows: TGTGCCAGCAGCTTAGCTGAGAATTCACCCCTCCACTTT.

The rearrangement uses TRBV4-3 and TRBJ2-1; no clear D gene. Trimming took off 2 bases at V and 9 bases at J, with 14 bases between the two ends. The CDR3 runs 14 residues. Germline V gives CDR1 LGHNA, CDR2 YSLEER. DNA of the CDR3: TGCGCCAGCAGCCAATTCTTTACGTCGGGTGAGCAGTTCTTC. This gives the protein CASSQFFTSGEQFF.

The CDR3 sequence is CASSKGSRNEQFF. CDR3 coding DNA: TGTGCCAGCAGCAAAGGGTCCCGGAATGAGCAGTTCTTC. The genes are TRBV21-1 and TRBJ2-1; TRBD2 was called by the table and not checked on the DNA. TRBV21-1 is a recognized pseudogene. The CDR3 covers 13 residues.

The J gene is TRBJ2-2, the V gene TRBV29-1, with D possibly TRBD1 on 6 matching bases. The CDR3 has 13 amino acids. The V and J ends lost 4 bases and 9 bases respectively, with 15 bases between them. CDR1 and CDR2 (germline): SQVTM, ANQGSEA. CDR3: CSVGWGLEWELFF. In nucleotides, the CDR3 is TGCAGCGTTGGGTGGGGGCTGGAGTGGGAGCTGTTTTTT.

DNA of the CDR3: TGCGCCAGCGGTGGGTATAGCAATCAGCCCCAGCATTTT. The encoded protein is CASGGYSNQPQHF. The chain joins TRBV10-2 to TRBJ1-5; no definite D call. V was clipped by 8 bases and J by 0 bases, with 8 bases between them. Per the germline V gene, CDR1 is WSHSY and CDR2 is SAAADI. CDR3 length equals 13 residues.

The genes are TRBV4-2 and TRBJ2-7; the D is unclear. The CDR3 contains 14 residues. Germline V gene data show CDR1 as LGHNA and CDR2 as YNFKEQ. Trimming took off 3 bases at V and 0 bases at J, with 9 bases between the two ends. CDR3 DNA: TGTGCCAGCAGCCAGGGCCCTCGCTCCTACGAGCAGTACTTC. Translating gives CASSQGPRSYEQYF.

This chain connects TRBV7-2 to TRBJ2-1, with 8 bases matching TRBD2. J was trimmed by 9 bases and V by 8 bases; bases with no gene match: 15. Germline V gives CDR1 SGHTA, CDR2 FQGNSA. The CDR3 has 15 amino acids. The CDR3 nucleotides read TGTGCCAGCCTACCAACCGGGACTAGGGGCACTGAGCAGTTCTTC. Protein sequence: CASLPTGTRGTEQFF.

The chain recombines TRBV19 with TRBJ1-1; D gene ambiguous. This CDR3 has 16 residues. V lost 6 bases and J 10 bases, leaving 27 bases between the germline ends. Per the germline V gene, CDR1 is LNHDA and CDR2 is SQIVND (reference sequence). CDR3 nucleotide sequence: TGTGCCAGTAGCCCCTCCGGGTCCAGAAGGGCACTGGGAGCTTTCTTT. This gives the protein CASSPSGSRRALGAFF.

The rearrangement uses TRBV6-1 and TRBJ1-2, with 8 nucleotides matching TRBD1. This CDR3 contains 16 residues. Looked up from germline, CDR1 is MNHNS and CDR2 is SASEGT. V shed 1 base, J shed 7 bases, and the junction held 11 bases outside the gene matches. CDR3 amino acids: CASSEDEVRGQFGYTF. CDR3 nucleotides: TGTGCCAGCAGTGAAGACGAGGTCAGGGGGCAGTTTGGCTACACCTTC.

This clone was seen a few times. The rearrangement links TRBV7-9 to TRBJ2-7; D is ambiguous. CDR1 and CDR2 (germline): SEHNR, FQNEAQ (reference sequence). The V and J ends lost 8 bases and 2 bases respectively, with 7 bases between them. CDR3 size: 11 residues. CDR3 residues: CASSRTYEQYF. DNA of the CDR3: TGTGCCAGCTCGCGGACCTACGAGCAGTACTTC.

The chain combines TRBV4-1 with TRBJ2-7, with D possibly being TRBD2 (7 bases). Trimming left V 4 bases short and J 6 bases short, with 19 bases between. Germline CDR1 reads MGHRA; CDR2 reads YSYEKL. The CDR3 runs to 15 residues. DNA for the CDR3: TGCGCCAGCAGCCTGGCGGGGGCCCCTCCTGGCGAGCAGTACTTC. Protein sequence: CASSLAGAPPGEQYF.

J is TRBJ1-2 and V is TRBV4-2; D is possibly TRBD1 (5 bases). Germline assignment: CDR1 LGHNA and CDR2 YNFKEQ. The CDR3 sequence is 15 residues long. The V and J ends lost 0 bases and 2 bases respectively, with 10 bases between them. The CDR3 region is CASSQDRAENYGYTF. CDR3 DNA sequence: TGTGCCAGCAGCCAAGACAGGGCAGAGAACTATGGCTACACCTTC.

The CDR3 DNA reads TGTGCCAGCAGCTCGAACTATGGCTACACCTTC. The encoded protein is CASSSNYGYTF. The J gene is TRBJ1-2, the V gene TRBV7-2, with D hard to call. Between the trimmed V and J ends, which lost 4 bases and 2 bases, there was a span of 2 bases. This CDR3 spans 11 amino acids. Germline assignment: CDR1 SGHTA and CDR2 FQGNSA. Using reference TRBV7-2 and TRBJ1-2 for the parts outside the CDR3, the full variable domain is GAGVSQSPSNKVTEKGKDVELRCDPISGHTALYWYRQSLGQGLEFLIYFQGNSAPDKSGLPSDRFSAERTGGSVSTLTIQRTQQEDSAVYLCASSSNYGYTFGSGTRLTVV.

V and J are TRBV5-1 and TRBJ2-7; 8 bases map to TRBD1. CDR1 is SGHRS, CDR2 YFSETQ, per germline. CDR3 length equals 15 residues. The V and J ends lost 1 base and 7 bases, in that order; junction bases with no gene match: 10. The CDR3 reads CASSLSLQGAGEQYF. The CDR3 DNA sequence: TGCGCCAGCAGCTTGTCCTTGCAGGGGGCAGGGGAGCAGTACTTC.

This clone was observed a handful of times. The chain couples TRBV4-1 to TRBJ1-1; TRBD1 matches at 8 bases. The CDR3 covers 15 residues. V shed 4 bases, J shed 0 bases, and the junction held 4 bases outside the gene matches. Germline CDR1 and CDR2: MGHRA and YSYEKL. The CDR3 DNA is TGCGCCAGCAGCCCCCGACAGGGGCTGAACACTGAAGCTTTCTTT. Its translation is CASSPRQGLNTEAFF.

This sequence joins TRBV7-2 and TRBJ2-5; D is unclear. Per the germline V gene, CDR1 is SGHTA and CDR2 is FQGNSA. The CDR3 runs 15 residues. The ends were cut back, 2 bases at V and 2 bases at J, with 12 bases in the middle. The CDR3: CASSLQDGRQETQYF. The CDR3 DNA reads TGTGCCAGCAGCTTACAGGACGGACGACAAGAGACCCAGTACTTC.

Here the CDR3 reads CASKKNWQNTEAFF. Written as DNA, the CDR3 is TGTGCCAGCAAAAAAAACTGGCAGAACACTGAAGCTTTCTTT. The V gene is TRBV6-5, the J gene TRBJ1-1; the D is unclear. Germline assignment: CDR1 MNHEY and CDR2 SVGAGI. V was clipped by 7 bases and J by 1 base, with 13 bases between them. This CDR3 spans 14 amino acids.

The V gene is TRBV19, the J gene TRBJ2-2, with D tentatively TRBD1 or TRBD2 (6 bases each). CDR1 is LNHDA and CDR2 is SQIVND in the germline V gene (reference sequence). V was clipped by 3 bases and J by 4 bases, with 15 bases between them. The CDR3 sequence is 16 residues long. The CDR3 is CASSIHRVGGTGELFF. DNA of the CDR3: TGTGCCAGTAGTATCCACAGGGTCGGGGGCACCGGGGAGCTGTTTTTT.

The gene calls are TRBV14 and TRBJ2-1, with D possibly matching TRBD1 (6 bases). Germline V lookup: CDR1 SGHDN, CDR2 FVKESK. The CDR3 has 15 residues. V shed 4 bases and J shed 5 bases, with 15 bases lying between them. CDR3 bases: TGTGCCAGCAGCCCAGGACAGAGGTTAAACAATGAGCAGTTCTTC. Its translation: CASSPGQRLNNEQFF.

With respect to this clone: The junction departs from germline at one end; a sequencing error may be responsible. V and J are TRBV20-1 and TRBJ2-7, with D maybe TRBD2 (6 bases). The CDR3 contains 11 residues. CDR1 DFQATT and CDR2 SNEGSKA come from the germline V gene (reference sequence). The DNA for the CDR3 is TGCAGTGCCCGAGGCGGGGCCCGGACGACCTTC. It codes for CSARGGARTTF.